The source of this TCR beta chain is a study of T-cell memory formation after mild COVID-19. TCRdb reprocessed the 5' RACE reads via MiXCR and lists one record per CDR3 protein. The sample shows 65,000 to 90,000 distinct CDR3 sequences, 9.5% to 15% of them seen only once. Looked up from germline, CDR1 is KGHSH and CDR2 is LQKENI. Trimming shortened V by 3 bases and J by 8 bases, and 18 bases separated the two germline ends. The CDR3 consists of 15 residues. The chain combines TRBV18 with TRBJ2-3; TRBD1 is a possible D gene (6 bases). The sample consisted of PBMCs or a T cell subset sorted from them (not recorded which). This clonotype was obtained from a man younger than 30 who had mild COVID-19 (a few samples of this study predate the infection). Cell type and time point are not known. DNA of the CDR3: TGTGCCAGCTCACCTCCTGCACAGGGACAATTTACGCAGTATTTT. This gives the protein CASSPPAQGQFTQYF.